A selection of T cell receptor beta chains follows, all from one sample in a study of CD8 T cells in Susac syndrome. Using its own MiXCR run on the immunoSEQ multiplex PCR reads, TCRdb lists one record per CDR3 protein. The sample lists more than 65,000 distinct CDR3 sequences, just under 95% occurring once. Sequences were obtained from CD8+ T cells from PBMCs. Receptors originate from a human donor with Susac syndrome. Each CDR3 is given with its conserved first and last residue. A D gene is named only where the DNA matches it firmly. Clone sizes are given selectively: once, few, many, or a class where the clone is expanded.

TRBV13	TRBJ2-7	NA	NA	TGTGCCAGCAGCTCCTCCTTAGAACCCTACGAGCAGTACTTC	CASSSSLEPYEQYF
TRBV20-1	TRBJ2-7	NA	NA	TGCAGTGCTAGGTCTCCGCAGAGCTACGAGCAGTACTTC	CSARSPQSYEQYF
TRBV6-1	TRBJ2-7	NA	once	TGTGCCAGCAGTGAAAACAGTGCATCCTACGAGCAGTACTTC	CASSENSASYEQYF
TRBV6-5	TRBJ1-2	NA	NA	TGTGCCAGCACAACGGGCCTGGGGTACTATGGCTACACCTTC	CASTTGLGYYGYTF
TRBV3-1	TRBJ1-1	NA	NA	TGTGCCAGCAGCCCCCGGACAATCCACATGAACACTGAAGCTTTCTTT	CASSPRTIHMNTEAFF
TRBV29-1	TRBJ2-3	NA	NA	TGCAGCGCCACCGGGAATACGCAGTATTTT	CSATGNTQYF
TRBV14	TRBJ1-1	TRBD1	once	TGTGCCAGCAGCCCCTGGACAGGTGGAACTGAAGCTTTCTTT	CASSPWTGGTEAFF
TRBV5-6	TRBJ1-1	NA	NA	TGTGCCAGCAGCTTGGTTTCCACCTCAAGGGCTTTCTTT	CASSLVSTSRAFF
TRBV19	TRBJ1-5	TRBD1	NA	TGTGCCAGTTTAGGGGGACAGGACAGTCAGCCCCAGCATTTT	CASLGGQDSQPQHF
TRBV12-3/TRBV12-4	TRBJ1-5	NA	NA	TGTGCCAGCAGTCCTGAAGATCAGCCCCAGCATTTT	CASSPEDQPQHF
TRBV3-1	TRBJ2-1	TRBD2	NA	TGTGCCAGCAGCCAAGAACTAGCGGGACGCAATGAGCAGTTCTTC	CASSQELAGRNEQFF
TRBV7-9	TRBJ2-7	NA	NA	TGTGCCAGCAGCCACCACCGGGACCGCTACGAGCAGTACTTC	CASSHHRDRYEQYF
TRBV29-1	TRBJ2-1	NA	NA	TGCAGCGTTGAAGATCGGTCTAGAATTTTAGGCGAGCAGTTCTTC	CSVEDRSRILGEQFF
TRBV12-3/TRBV12-4	TRBJ2-1	NA	NA	TGTGCCAGCAGTCAAGGGGGTGAGCAGTTCTTC	CASSQGGEQFF
TRBV9	TRBJ2-3	NA	NA	TGTGCCAGCAGCTCTGGAGACGGTTCCGCAGATACGCAGTATTTT	CASSSGDGSADTQYF
TRBV4-1	TRBJ1-1	NA	NA	TGCGCCAGCAGCCAAGATATCCTGAGGGGCGCGGACACTGAAGCTTTCTTT	CASSQDILRGADTEAFF
TRBV13	TRBJ2-2	NA	NA	TGTGCCAGCTTGCGCGGGACGCACACCGGGGAGCTGTTTTTT	CASLRGTHTGELFF
TRBV20-1	TRBJ2-3	NA	NA	TGCAGTGCTAGAGTGGACAACACAGATACGCAGTATTTT	CSARVDNTDTQYF
TRBV6-2/TRBV6-3	TRBJ2-2	TRBD2	NA	TGTGCCAGCAGTTACCGAGGACTAGCGGGCACCGGGGAGCTGTTTTTT	CASSYRGLAGTGELFF
TRBV9	TRBJ1-2	NA	NA	TGTGCCAGTACAGGTCACCACTATGGCTACACCTTC	CASTGHHYGYTF
TRBV7-9	TRBJ2-1	TRBD2	NA	TGTGCCAGCAGGTTCGGGACTAGCGGGAGTTACAATGAGCAGTTCTTC	CASRFGTSGSYNEQFF
TRBV29-1	TRBJ1-4	TRBD1	NA	TGCAGCGTTGGACCCGGGACAGATCCCGAAAAACTGTTTTTT	CSVGPGTDPEKLFF
TRBV28	TRBJ1-5	NA	NA	TGTGCCAGCTGCTGGGCGGGACAGCCCCAGCATTTT	CASCWAGQPQHF
TRBV11-2	TRBJ1-1	NA	few	TGTGCCAGCAGCTTAGAGGGTAACACTGAAGCTTTCTTT	CASSLEGNTEAFF
TRBV19	TRBJ1-1	NA	NA	TGTGCCAGTAATCTCCGGGACTCCTGGAACACTGAAGCTTTCTTT	CASNLRDSWNTEAFF
TRBV5-1	TRBJ1-4	TRBD1	NA	TGCGCCAGCAGCTCAACGACAGGGGAGGGAGAAAAACTGTTTTTT	CASSSTTGEGEKLFF
TRBV28	TRBJ2-3	NA	NA	TGTGCCAGCAGTTTAGGCGCCGCAAGCACAGATACGCAGTATTTT	CASSLGAASTDTQYF
TRBV3-1	TRBJ2-7	NA	NA	TGTGCCAGCAGCCAAGAAGGGGGTTTCTCCTACGAGCAGTACTTC	CASSQEGGFSYEQYF
TRBV5-1	TRBJ2-3	NA	NA	TGCGCCAGCAGCTTCGAGATGATAGTTGGCGGTAGCACAGATACGCAGTATTTT	CASSFEMIVGGSTDTQYF
TRBV30	TRBJ1-1	NA	NA	TGTGCCCGGGAGGGTGACACTGAAGCTTTCTTT	CAREGDTEAFF
TRBV5-1	TRBJ2-1	NA	NA	TGCGCCAGCAGCTCCGACCTGAGACCCTACAATGAGCAGTTCTTC	CASSSDLRPYNEQFF
TRBV14	TRBJ1-1	TRBD1	NA	TGTGCCAGCAGCCATGGGACAGGGTTCGGAGCTTTCTTT	CASSHGTGFGAFF
TRBV7-8	TRBJ2-7	NA	NA	TGTGCCAGCAGCTTAGGAACACAGCGGGCCCTCTACGAGCAGTACTTC	CASSLGTQRALYEQYF
TRBV4-1	TRBJ2-1	TRBD1	NA	TGCGCCAGCAGCCTTAGGACAGGGCTGGATGAGCAGTTCTTC	CASSLRTGLDEQFF
TRBV7-2	TRBJ2-7	NA	NA	TGTGCCAGCAGCTTAGTCGAGCCCGAGCAGTACTTC	CASSLVEPEQYF
TRBV20-1	TRBJ2-5	TRBD2	once	TGCAGTGCTAGAGATGGGCCTAGCGGAAAAGAGACCCAGTACTTC	CSARDGPSGKETQYF
TRBV4-1	TRBJ2-5	NA	NA	TGCGCCAGCAGCCAAGAAGGCCTGAATGTAGAGACCCAGTACTTC	CASSQEGLNVETQYF
TRBV5-4	TRBJ2-7	TRBD2	NA	TGTGCCAGCACCCGGAGGCTAGCGGGTTCCTACGAGCAGTACTTC	CASTRRLAGSYEQYF
TRBV29-1	TRBJ2-7	NA	NA	TGCAGCGTTCGGGCGGACAGCTCCTACGAGCAGTACTTC	CSVRADSSYEQYF
TRBV28	TRBJ2-1	NA	NA	TGTGCCAGCAGTGAGGGCTACAATGAGCAGTTCTTC	CASSEGYNEQFF
TRBV28	TRBJ1-1	NA	NA	TGTGCCAGCAGCCCGCGATTGTTCACTGAAGCTTTCTTT	CASSPRLFTEAFF
TRBV27	TRBJ2-7	NA	NA	TGTGCCAGCAGTTTTGTGTACGGCGAGCAGTACTTC	CASSFVYGEQYF
TRBV7-9	TRBJ1-5	NA	few	TGTGCCAGCAGCATCCAGAGCAATCAGCCCCAGCATTTT	CASSIQSNQPQHF
TRBV15	TRBJ2-6	TRBD2	NA	TGTGCCACGGCGGGGGAAAGGGTTGGGGCCAACGTCCTGACTTTC	CATAGERVGANVLTF
TRBV30	TRBJ1-1	NA	NA	TGTGCCTGGATAGGGGCGGTGGCTTTCTTT	CAWIGAVAFF
TRBV20-1	TRBJ2-1	NA	NA	TGCAGTGCTAGAGAGACAGGAGCACCAGACAATGAGCAGTTCTTC	CSARETGAPDNEQFF
TRBV6-5	TRBJ2-2	NA	NA	TGTGCCAGCACCCCGACTACCTCAAACACCGGGGAGCTGTTTTTT	CASTPTTSNTGELFF
TRBV27	TRBJ2-5	NA	NA	TGTGCCAGCAGTTTATTGACAGGCCAAGAGACCCAGTACTTC	CASSLLTGQETQYF
TRBV12-3/TRBV12-4	TRBJ1-2	NA	NA	TGTGCCAGCAGTCCACAGGGATTCCACTATGGCTACACCTTC	CASSPQGFHYGYTF